This record looks at one T cell receptor beta chain sequence and its context. There are 14 residues in the CDR3. With 2 bases removed from V and 5 bases from J, the gap between germline ends came to 10 bases. Germline loops: CDR1 MDHEN, CDR2 SYDVKM. The sample comes from a study of blood T cell repertoires in COVID-19. Sequencing was performed with immunoSEQ multiplex PCR; in TCRdb, only in-frame clones are kept and a portion is missing. The sample consists of 150,000 or so clones, almost 85% of them appearing once. The chain employs TRBV28 and TRBJ2-4, with a weak D call TRBD2 (5 bases). This receptor was identified in a man in his late teens or twenties with active or convalescent COVID-19. Sequencing used peripheral blood. The CDR3 region is CASSLGGYQNIQYF. The CDR3 DNA is TGTGCCAGCAGTTTAGGCGGGTACCAAAACATTCAGTACTTC. The full variable domain, rest sourced from reference TRBV28 and TRBJ2-4, is DVKVTQSSRYLVKRTGEKVFLECVQDMDHENMFWYRQDPGLGLRLIYFSYDVKMKEKGDIPEGYSVSREKKERFSLILESASTNQTSMYLCASSLGGYQNIQYFGAGTRLSVL.